One and the same sample provided the 8 T cell receptor beta chains below, sequenced in a study of shared clonotypes between healthy human individuals. Selected positively for CCR7 and CD45RO-negative, naive CD8 cells excluded terminally differentiated effector memory CD45RA+ cells. Some clones are missing from TCRdb's copy, which holds only in-frame ones; the method was immunoSEQ multiplex PCR. In the table there are hundreds of thousands of clones, roughly 96% of which are singletons. Specimen: naive CD8+ T cells sorted from blood. The receptor set was obtained from a woman in her 30s in good health.

This rearrangement joins TRBV6-4 to TRBJ2-1; 8 bases match TRBD1. The V gene's germline CDR1 is MRHNA and CDR2 SNTAGT. The V gene end was trimmed by 11 bases and the J gene end by 6 bases; junction bases not matched to a gene: 24. The CDR3 is 18 amino acids. The chain's CDR3 is CASREYPSIRGRRNEQFF. The CDR3 DNA sequence: TGTGCCTCCCGTGAGTATCCCTCAATCAGGGGGCGTCGCAATGAGCAGTTCTTC.

The rearrangement links TRBV6-1 to TRBJ2-7; TRBD1 matches 7 bases. Trimming took 4 bases from V and 2 from J; bases not matched to a gene: 11. Germline CDR1 is MNHNS and CDR2 is SASEGT. This CDR3 comprises 16 residues. The CDR3 DNA reads TGTGCCAGCAGTGGCCCTTACCGGGACAGAGCCTACGAGCAGTACTTC. Its protein is CASSGPYRDRAYEQYF.

This rearrangement joins TRBV11-3 to TRBJ2-1; a possible D gene is TRBD1 (5 bases). V was clipped by 5 bases and J by 4 bases, with 9 bases between them. CDR3 length: 13 residues. CDR1 is SGHNT and CDR2 is YENEEA in the germline V gene. CDR3 coding DNA: TGTGCCAGCAGCATCTACAGGTACAATGAGCAGTTCTTC. Translation gives CASSIYRYNEQFF.

V gene TRBV28 combines with J gene TRBJ2-7; D is possibly TRBD1 (6 bases). Trimming pared 7 bases from V and 5 bases from J, leaving 21 bases between. The CDR3 loop spans 15 amino acids. Germline CDR1 and CDR2: MDHEN and SYDVKM. This chain's CDR3 is CASTPMTEDRNEQYF. Here the CDR3 DNA reads TGTGCCAGCACCCCTATGACTGAGGACAGAAACGAGCAGTACTTC.

The chain carries TRBV7-2 and TRBJ1-1, with D unresolved. The CDR3 runs 14 residues. V was cut by 2 bases and J by 5 bases, with 12 bases left in between. The germline V gene encodes CDR1 SGHTA and CDR2 FQGNSA. The CDR3 region has the DNA TGTGCCAGCAGCTTACCGGTTGTTGGGACTGAAGCTTTCTTT. Translating gives CASSLPVVGTEAFF.

This chain joins TRBV27 and TRBJ2-7, with 8 bases matching TRBD1. The V gene end was trimmed by 6 bases and the J gene end by 4 bases; junction bases not matched to a gene: 11. This CDR3 contains 15 residues. The germline gives CDR1 MNHEY, CDR2 SMNVEV (reference sequence). The CDR3 sequence is CASSRYDRGGYEQYF. The CDR3 nucleotides are TGTGCCAGCAGCCGATACGACAGGGGAGGATACGAGCAGTACTTC.

The chain links TRBV7-9 to TRBJ2-1, with a possible D match to TRBD2 (5 bases). Germline CDR1 is SEHNR and CDR2 is FQNEAQ (reference sequence). V lost 5 bases and J lost 8, with 10 bases in between. This CDR3 has 12 amino acids. The CDR3 nucleotides read TGTGCCAGCAGCCGACTATTGGATGAGCAGTTCTTC. It codes for CASSRLLDEQFF.

The rearrangement uses TRBV11-2 and TRBJ2-7; 11 bases align to TRBD2. Trimming removed 5 bases from V and 7 bases from J; junction bases left unmatched: 10. This CDR3 region has 15 residues. From germline, CDR1 is SGHAT and CDR2 FQNNGV. The CDR3 spells CASSLLAGGSREQYF. The CDR3 nucleotides are TGTGCCAGCAGCCTTCTAGCGGGAGGAAGTCGGGAGCAGTACTTC.